The entry that follows covers one T cell receptor beta chain sequence. What it binds is not known. Profiling relied on immunoSEQ multiplex PCR, and the TCRdb table lists in-frame clones only, not all of them. The sample has 15,000 to 25,000 clones; roughly three quarters are singletons. Trimming shortened V by 5 bases and J by 2 bases, and 16 bases separated the two germline ends. There are 15 residues in the CDR3. Germline loops: CDR1 SGHTA, CDR2 FQGNSA. This sample is part of a study of OX40 agonist ivuxolimab in advanced cancers. In the study overall: Six ivuxolimab dose levels, 0.01 to 10 mg/kg, were given intravenously every 2 weeks. Cancers in dose escalation were hepatocellular, melanoma, renal cell and head and neck. General observations from the study: Clonal expansion by week 6 occurred in CD4+ and CD8+ blood T cells (at 0.1 to 3.0 mg/kg). At 0.1-3.0 mg/kg, partial responders had clonal expansion among the lowest observed.

The TCR comes from an adult with an advanced solid tumor such as melanoma, head and neck, liver or kidney cancer. The V and J genes are TRBV7-2 and TRBJ2-7, with D possibly matching TRBD1 (6 bases). Sequenced material: CD4+ or CD8+ T cells sorted from blood, taken in a trial of the OX40 agonist ivuxolimab. The CDR3 region has the DNA TGTGCCAGCAGCCGCACTCAGACAGGAGCCTACGAGCAGTACTTC. Its protein product is CASSRTQTGAYEQYF.